Detailed here is one T cell receptor (beta chain). The antigen remains undetermined. TCRdb ran MiXCR on the 5' RACE reads and lists one entry per CDR3 protein. The sample has a few hundred thousand distinct CDR3 sequences; around 4% are singletons. V shed 1 base, J shed 8 bases, and the junction held 8 bases outside the gene matches. Germline loops: CDR1 SGHRS, CDR2 YFSETQ. This CDR3 spans 15 amino acids. This sample was taken from a study of T cells after yellow fever vaccination. General study points: FACS-sorted repertoires might harbor abundant contaminating clonotypes from the bulk population.

This chain uses TRBV5-1 with TRBJ2-1; 8 bases fit TRBD2. This receptor was taken from a man between 18 and 35 years old who received the YFV17D yellow fever vaccine. The material sequenced was PBMCs, taken on the day of the yellow fever booster vaccination. The CDR3 sequence is CASSLFRVGGDEQFF. In nucleotides, the CDR3 is TGCGCCAGCAGCTTGTTCCGGGTCGGGGGGGATGAGCAGTTCTTC. The full variable domain, rest sourced from reference TRBV5-1 and TRBJ2-1, is KAGVTQTPRYLIKTRGQQVTLSCSPISGHRSVSWYQQTPGQGLQFLFEYFSETQRNKGNFPGRFSGRQFSNSRSEMNVSTLELGDSALYLCASSLFRVGGDEQFFGPGTRLTVL.